This TCR beta chain was observed in a study of response to subunit inactivated influenza vaccine. The CDR3 length is 14 residues. Germline V lookup: CDR1 DFQATT, CDR2 SNEGSKA (reference sequence). The V and J ends lost 5 bases and 5 bases respectively, with 18 bases between them. Of note for this clonotype: Its antigen is still unknown.

TCRdb re-called the RT-PCR reads with MiXCR, one entry per CDR3 protein. The sample carries about 500,000 distinct CDR3 sequences, more than 15% recorded once. General observations from the study: Each seasonal flu vaccination may recruit only limited new T cells, authors suggested.

This specimen consisted of CD4+ T cells sorted from PBMCs, obtained less than 25 months after vaccination. The receptor was derived from a man aged 45 to 70 who received an inactivated influenza vaccine. The chain has TRBV20-1 and TRBJ2-5; no clear D. The CDR3 region has the DNA TGCAGTGCTGCCCCTCTAGGCCCCCGGGAGACCCAGTACTTC. Amino acids: CSAAPLGPRETQYF.